Sequencing of this T cell receptor beta chain was carried out in a study of T cells in Graves' hyperthyroidism and ophthalmopathy. The study, taken as a whole, reports: In simple terms, a model built on 13 V-J features told ophthalmopathy apart from stable hyperthyroidism. Before onset, by a median of around 6.1 months, the model predicted ophthalmopathy.

Regarding this clonotype: What it binds is not known.

For Graves' hyperthyroidism to be stable, ophthalmopathy could not progress within 18 months. The diagnostic basis comprised clinical symptoms, serum thyroxine and TRAb, thyroid ultrasound and orbital computed tomography. CDR3 length equals 15 residues. In germline, CDR1 is SNHLY, CDR2 FYNNEI. The V end was cut by 4 bases, the J end by 7 bases, with 18 bases between. What was amplified from RNA transcripts were TCR beta CDR3 regions. Initially, a first-round RT-PCR of the TCR CDR3 employed the HTBI primer set. TCRdb re-analysed the multiplex PCR reads in MiXCR, keeping a single row per CDR3 protein. The sample contains approximately 400,000 distinct CDR3 sequences, 15% to 18% of which appear only once.

The sequence was collected from a woman in her late teens or twenties with Graves' hyperthyroidism. The chain uses TRBV2 and TRBJ2-3; D might be TRBD1 or TRBD2, each matching 5 bases. Specimen: blood. CDR3: CASSGSTQGVNTQYF. CDR3 coding DNA: TGTGCCAGCAGTGGGTCGACCCAGGGAGTGAATACGCAGTATTTT.